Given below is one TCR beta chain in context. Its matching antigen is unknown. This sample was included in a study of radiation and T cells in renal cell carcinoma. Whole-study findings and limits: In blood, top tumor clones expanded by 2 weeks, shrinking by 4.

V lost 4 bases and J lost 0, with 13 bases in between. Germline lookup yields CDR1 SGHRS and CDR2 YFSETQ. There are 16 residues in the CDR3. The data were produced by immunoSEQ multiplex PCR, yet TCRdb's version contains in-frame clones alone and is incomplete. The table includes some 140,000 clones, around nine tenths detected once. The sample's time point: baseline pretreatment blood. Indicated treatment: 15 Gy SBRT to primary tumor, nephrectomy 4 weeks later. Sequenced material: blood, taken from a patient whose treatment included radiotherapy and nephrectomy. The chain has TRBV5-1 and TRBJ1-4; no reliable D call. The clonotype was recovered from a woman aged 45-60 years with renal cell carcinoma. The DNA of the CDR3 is TGCGCCAGCAGCCCGTTTACAGCGGCAACTAATGAAAAACTGTTTTTT. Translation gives CASSPFTAATNEKLFF.